The clone carrying this T cell receptor beta chain has a count of ten or more. Construction of the TCRbeta library involved unique molecular identifiers. One entry per CDR3 protein results from TCRdb running MiXCR on the PCR reads. The table shows approximately 210,000 distinct CDR3 sequences, with roughly 15% occurring only once. Trimming removed 4 bases from V and 8 bases from J; junction bases left unmatched: 7. Looked up from germline, CDR1 is SEHNR and CDR2 is FQNEAQ (reference sequence). The length of the CDR3 is 13 residues. This sample stems from a study of T-cell reconstitution after alpha-beta-depleted transplantation in children.

The receptor was isolated from a human donor who donated a stem cell graft to a child with acute lymphoblastic leukemia. The rearrangement links TRBV7-9 to TRBJ1-2, with 7 bases aligning to TRBD1. The source material was PBMCs from the stem cell graft donor, sampled from the stem cell graft. The CDR3 region has the DNA TGTGCCAGCAGCTCATATGACAGGGACGGCTACACCTTC. Its translation is CASSSYDRDGYTF.